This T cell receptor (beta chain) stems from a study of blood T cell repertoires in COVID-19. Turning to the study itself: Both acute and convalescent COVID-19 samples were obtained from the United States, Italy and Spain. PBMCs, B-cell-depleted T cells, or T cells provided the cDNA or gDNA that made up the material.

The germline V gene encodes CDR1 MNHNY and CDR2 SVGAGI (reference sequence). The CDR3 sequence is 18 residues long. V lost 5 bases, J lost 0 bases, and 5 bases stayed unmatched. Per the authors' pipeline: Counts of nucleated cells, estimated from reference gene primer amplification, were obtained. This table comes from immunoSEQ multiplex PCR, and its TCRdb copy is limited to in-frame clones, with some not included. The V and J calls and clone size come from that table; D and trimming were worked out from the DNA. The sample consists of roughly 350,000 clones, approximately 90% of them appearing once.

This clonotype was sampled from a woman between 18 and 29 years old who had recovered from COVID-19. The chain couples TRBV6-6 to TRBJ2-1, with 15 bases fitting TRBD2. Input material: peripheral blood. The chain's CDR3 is CASSPGLAGGSSYNEQFF. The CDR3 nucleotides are TGTGCCAGCAGTCCGGGACTAGCGGGAGGATCCTCCTACAATGAGCAGTTCTTC.